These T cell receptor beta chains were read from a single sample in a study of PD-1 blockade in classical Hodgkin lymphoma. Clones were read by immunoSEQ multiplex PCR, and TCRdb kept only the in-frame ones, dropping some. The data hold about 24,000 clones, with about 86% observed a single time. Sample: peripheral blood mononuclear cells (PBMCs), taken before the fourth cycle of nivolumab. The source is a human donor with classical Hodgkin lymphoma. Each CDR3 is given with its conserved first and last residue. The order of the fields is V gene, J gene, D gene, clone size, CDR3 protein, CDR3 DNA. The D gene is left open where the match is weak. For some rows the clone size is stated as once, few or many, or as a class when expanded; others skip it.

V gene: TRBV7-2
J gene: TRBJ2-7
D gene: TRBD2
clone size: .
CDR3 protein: CASSLLAGSGEQYF
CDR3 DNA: TGTGCCAGCAGCTTACTAGCGGGATCGGGTGAGCAGTACTTC

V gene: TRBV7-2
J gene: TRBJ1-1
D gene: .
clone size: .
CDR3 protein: CASSSLGVNTEAFF
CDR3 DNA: TGTGCCAGCAGCTCTTTAGGGGTTAACACTGAAGCTTTCTTT

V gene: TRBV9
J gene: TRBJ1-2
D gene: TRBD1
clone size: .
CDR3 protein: CASSVDPTGGYGYTF
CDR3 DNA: TGTGCCAGCAGCGTAGACCCGACAGGGGGCTATGGCTACACCTTC

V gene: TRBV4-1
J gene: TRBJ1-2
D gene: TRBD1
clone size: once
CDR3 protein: CASSLLENRGFGNYGYTF
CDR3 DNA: TGCGCCAGCAGCCTGTTGGAGAACAGGGGATTCGGGAACTATGGCTACACCTTC

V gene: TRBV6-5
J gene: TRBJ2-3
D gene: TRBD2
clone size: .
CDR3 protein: CASSQAGGSDTQYF
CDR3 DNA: TGTGCCAGCAGCCAAGCGGGGGGGTCAGATACGCAGTATTTT

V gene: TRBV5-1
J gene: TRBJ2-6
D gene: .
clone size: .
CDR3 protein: CASSVGGQGSSGANVLTF
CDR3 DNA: TGCGCCAGCAGCGTCGGGGGGCAGGGAAGCTCTGGGGCCAACGTCCTGACTTTC

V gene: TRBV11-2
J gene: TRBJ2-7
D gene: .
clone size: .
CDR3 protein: CASSLGATGEQYF
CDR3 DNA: TGTGCCAGCAGCTTAGGGGCCACGGGCGAGCAGTACTTC

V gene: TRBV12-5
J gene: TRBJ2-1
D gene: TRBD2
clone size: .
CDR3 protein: CASGFERGGSDEQFF
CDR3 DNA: TGTGCTAGTGGTTTTGAGCGGGGGGGCAGCGATGAGCAGTTCTTC

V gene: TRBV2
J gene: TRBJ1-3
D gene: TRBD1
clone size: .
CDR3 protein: CASSRQGEAGNTIYF
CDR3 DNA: TGTGCCAGCAGTCGCCAGGGGGAGGCTGGAAACACCATATATTTT

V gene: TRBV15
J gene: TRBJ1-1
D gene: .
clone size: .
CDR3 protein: CATSREVNTEAFF
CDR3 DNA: TGTGCCACCAGCAGAGAAGTAAACACTGAAGCTTTCTTT

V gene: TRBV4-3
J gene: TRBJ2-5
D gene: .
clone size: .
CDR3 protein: CASSQDEGQTQYF
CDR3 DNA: TGCGCCAGCAGCCAAGATGAGGGACAGACCCAGTACTTC

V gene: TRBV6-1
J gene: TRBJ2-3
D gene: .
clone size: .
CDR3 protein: CASSVYGLSTDTQYF
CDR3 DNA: TGTGCCAGCAGTGTGTATGGGCTTAGCACAGATACGCAGTATTTT

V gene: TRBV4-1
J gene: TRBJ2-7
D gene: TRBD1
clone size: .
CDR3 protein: CASSQVWTGGYEQYF
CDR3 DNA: TGCGCCAGCAGCCAAGTGTGGACAGGGGGCTACGAGCAGTACTTC

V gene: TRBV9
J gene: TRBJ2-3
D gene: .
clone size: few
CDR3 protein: CASSVGAGELDTQYF
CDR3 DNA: TGTGCCAGCAGCGTAGGGGCTGGTGAATTAGATACGCAGTATTTT

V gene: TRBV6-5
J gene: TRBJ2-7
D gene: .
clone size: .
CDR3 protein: CASSYSHRALSYEQYF
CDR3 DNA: TGTGCCAGCAGTTATTCCCACAGGGCCCTCTCCTACGAGCAGTACTTC

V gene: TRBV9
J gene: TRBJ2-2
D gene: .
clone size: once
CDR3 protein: CASSVEAGGDTGELFF
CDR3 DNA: TGTGCCAGCAGCGTAGAGGCAGGCGGGGACACCGGGGAGCTGTTTTTT

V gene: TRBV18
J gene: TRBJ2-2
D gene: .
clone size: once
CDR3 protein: CASSPQGTGELFF
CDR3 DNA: TGTGCCAGCTCACCACAGGGGACCGGGGAGCTGTTTTTT

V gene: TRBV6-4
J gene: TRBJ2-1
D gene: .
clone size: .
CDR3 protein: CASSLEDKSYNEQFF
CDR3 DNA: TGTGCCAGCAGTCTTGAGGACAAATCTTACAATGAGCAGTTCTTC

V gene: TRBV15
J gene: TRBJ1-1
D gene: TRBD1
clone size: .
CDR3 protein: CATSRDQGQGYTEAFF
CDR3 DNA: TGTGCCACCAGCAGAGATCAAGGACAGGGTTACACTGAAGCTTTCTTT

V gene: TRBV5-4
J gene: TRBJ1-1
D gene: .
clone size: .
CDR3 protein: CASSLDRVGVMNTEAFF
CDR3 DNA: TGTGCCAGCAGCTTGGACAGGGTGGGGGTCATGAACACTGAAGCTTTCTTT

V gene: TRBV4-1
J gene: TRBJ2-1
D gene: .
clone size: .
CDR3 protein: CASSQDPLGGGGGIEQFF
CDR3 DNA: TGCGCCAGCAGCCAAGACCCCCTCGGGGGAGGGGGGGGGATTGAGCAGTTCTTC

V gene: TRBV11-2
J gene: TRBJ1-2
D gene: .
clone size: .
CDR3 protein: CASSPWTRLNYGYTF
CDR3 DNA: TGTGCCAGCAGCCCTTGGACAAGGCTTAACTATGGCTACACCTTC

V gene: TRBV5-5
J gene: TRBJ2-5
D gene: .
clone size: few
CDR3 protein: CASSLESGGQPQETQYF
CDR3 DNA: TGTGCCAGCAGCTTGGAATCGGGAGGACAGCCCCAAGAGACCCAGTACTTC

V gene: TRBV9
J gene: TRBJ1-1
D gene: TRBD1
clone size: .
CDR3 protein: CASSVAGTGGTEAFF
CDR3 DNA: TGTGCCAGCAGCGTAGCCGGGACAGGGGGCACTGAAGCTTTCTTT

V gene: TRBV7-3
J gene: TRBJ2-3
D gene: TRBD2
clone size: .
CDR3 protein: CASSSGLAGFLDTQYF
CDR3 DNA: TGTGCCAGCAGCTCCGGACTAGCGGGTTTTTTAGATACGCAGTATTTT

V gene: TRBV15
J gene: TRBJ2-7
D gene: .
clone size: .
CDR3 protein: CATSREKGPYEQYF
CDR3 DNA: TGTGCCACCAGCAGAGAAAAGGGACCCTACGAGCAGTACTTC

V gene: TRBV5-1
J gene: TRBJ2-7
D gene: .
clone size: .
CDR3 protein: CASSEQGQTYEQYF
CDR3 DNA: TGCGCCAGCAGCGAACAGGGACAAACCTACGAGCAGTACTTC